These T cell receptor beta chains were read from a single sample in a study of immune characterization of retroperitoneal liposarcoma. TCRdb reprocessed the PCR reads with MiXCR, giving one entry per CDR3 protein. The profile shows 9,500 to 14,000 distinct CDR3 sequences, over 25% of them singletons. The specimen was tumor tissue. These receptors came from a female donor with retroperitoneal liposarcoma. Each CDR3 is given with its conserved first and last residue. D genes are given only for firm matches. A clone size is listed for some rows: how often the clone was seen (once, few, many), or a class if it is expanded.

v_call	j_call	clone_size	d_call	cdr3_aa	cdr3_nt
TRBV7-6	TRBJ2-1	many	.	CASSLAASPYNEQFF	TGTGCCAGCAGCTTAGCGGCTAGCCCCTACAATGAGCAGTTCTTC
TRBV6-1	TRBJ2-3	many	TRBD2	CASSRLAGGGGTDTQYF	TGTGCCAGCTCCCGACTAGCGGGGGGGGGGGGCACAGATACGCAGTATTTT
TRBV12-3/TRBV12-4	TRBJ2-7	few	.	CASSPSYLGRRSYNEQYF	TGTGCCAGCAGTCCCTCTTATTTGGGAAGGAGGTCCTACAATGAGCAGTACTTC
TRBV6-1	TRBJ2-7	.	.	CASSRRPICPCEQYF	TGTGCCAGCAGCCGCCGCCCGATATGCCCCTGTGAGCAGTACTTC
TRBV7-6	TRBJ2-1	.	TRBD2	CASSMVSAGGYNEQFF	TGTGCCAGCAGCATGGTGTCCGCCGGGGGGTACAATGAGCAGTTCTTC
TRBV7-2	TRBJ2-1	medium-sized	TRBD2	CASSAGTSGTLGEQFF	TGTGCCAGCAGCGCCGGGACTAGCGGGACCTTGGGTGAGCAGTTCTTC
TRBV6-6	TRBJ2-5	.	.	CASSYSGGRKETQYF	TGTGCCAGCAGTTACTCAGGGGGGCGAAAAGAGACCCAGTACTTC
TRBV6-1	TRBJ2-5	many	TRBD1	CASGGWDRGTQYF	TGTGCCAGCGGGGGGTGGGACAGGGGTACCCAGTACTTC
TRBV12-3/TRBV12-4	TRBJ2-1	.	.	CASKPEANEQFF	TGTGCCAGCAAGCCGGAGGCTAATGAGCAGTTCTTC
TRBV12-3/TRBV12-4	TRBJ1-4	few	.	CASSFDSNEKLFF	TGTGCCAGCAGTTTCGATTCTAATGAAAAACTGTTTTTT
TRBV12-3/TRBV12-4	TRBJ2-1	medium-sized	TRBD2	CASSLNGRVYNEQFF	TGTGCCAGCAGTTTGAACGGGAGGGTGTACAATGAGCAGTTCTTC
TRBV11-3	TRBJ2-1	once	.	CASSLDPGSQFF	TGTGCCAGCAGCTTAGACCCGGGGTCGCAGTTCTTC
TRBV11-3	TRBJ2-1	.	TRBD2	CASSLVVREGRETQFF	TGTGCCAGCAGCTTAGTTGTGCGGGAGGGCCGAGAGACCCAGTTCTTC
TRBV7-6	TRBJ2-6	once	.	CASSSPTF	TGTGCCAGCAGCTCACCGACTTTC
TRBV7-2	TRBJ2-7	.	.	CASSLDIVPYEQYF	TGTGCCAGCAGCTTAGATATAGTGCCCTACGAGCAGTACTTC
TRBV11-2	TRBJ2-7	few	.	CASSRRSASSYNEQYF	TGTGCCAGCAGTCGCCGTAGCGCCTCCTCCTACAATGAGCAGTACTTC
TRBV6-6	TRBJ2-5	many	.	CASRRGAGETQYF	TGTGCCAGTCGAAGGGGGGCCGGAGAGACCCAGTACTTC
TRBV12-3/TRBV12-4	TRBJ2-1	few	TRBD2	CASSFRLAGGSSYNEQFF	TGTGCCAGCAGTTTCCGGCTAGCGGGAGGGAGCTCCTACAATGAGCAGTTCTTC
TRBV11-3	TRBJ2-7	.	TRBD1	CASSLGAGGRYEQYF	TGTGCCAGCAGCTTAGGGGCAGGGGGCCGGTACGAGCAGTACTTC
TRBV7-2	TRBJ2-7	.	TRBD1	CASSSSGTGNEQYF	TGTGCCAGCAGCTCGTCCGGGACAGGTAACGAGCAGTACTTC
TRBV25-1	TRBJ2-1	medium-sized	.	CASSTQAGEQFF	TGTGCCAGCAGCACACAAGCCGGCGAGCAGTTCTTC
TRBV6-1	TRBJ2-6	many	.	CASSGRALGANVLTF	TGTGCCAGCAGTGGAAGGGCGCTGGGGGCCAACGTCCTGACTTTC
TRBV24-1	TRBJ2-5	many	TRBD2	CATSDPGLAGIQETQYF	TGTGCCACCAGTGATCCCGGACTAGCGGGGATACAAGAGACCCAGTACTTC
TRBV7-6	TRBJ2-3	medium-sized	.	CASSSASDTQYF	TGTGCCAGCAGCTCAGCGTCAGATACGCAGTATTTT
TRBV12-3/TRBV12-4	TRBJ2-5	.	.	CASSRTTGVYEQYF	TGTGCCAGCAGTCGGACAACGGGAGTTTATGAGCAGTACTTC
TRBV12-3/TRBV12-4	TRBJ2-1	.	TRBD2	CASTPGRVSGRRYEQFF	TGTGCCAGCACTCCCGGGAGAGTTAGCGGGAGAAGGTACGAGCAGTTCTTC
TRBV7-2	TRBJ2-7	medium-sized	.	CASSSRPGGVYEQYF	TGTGCCAGCAGCTCACGCCCAGGGGGGGTGTACGAGCAGTACTTC
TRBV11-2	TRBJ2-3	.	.	CASSLGSGPAGTDTQYF	TGTGCCAGCAGCTTAGGGTCTGGCCCAGCGGGCACAGATACGCAGTATTTT
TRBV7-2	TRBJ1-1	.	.	CASSNRPGSTEAFF	TGTGCCAGCAGCAACCGTCCAGGGAGCACTGAAGCTTTCTTT
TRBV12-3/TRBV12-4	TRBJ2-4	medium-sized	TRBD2	CASSLSGGAKNIQYF	TGTGCCAGCAGTTTATCCGGGGGGGCCAAAAACATTCAGTACTTC
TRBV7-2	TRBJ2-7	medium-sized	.	CASSLDTGSYNEQYF	TGTGCCAGCAGCTTAGACACAGGCTCCTACAATGAGCAGTACTTC
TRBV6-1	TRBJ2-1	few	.	CASSVDPYNEQFF	TGTGCCAGCAGTGTAGACCCCTACAATGAGCAGTTCTTC
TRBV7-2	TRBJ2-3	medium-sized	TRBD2	CASSLSVSGGRADTQYF	TGTGCCAGCAGCCTTTCGGTATCGGGGGGGCGGGCAGATACGCAGTATTTT
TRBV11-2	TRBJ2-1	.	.	CASKQPSYNEQFF	TGTGCCAGCAAACAGCCATCATACAATGAGCAGTTCTTC
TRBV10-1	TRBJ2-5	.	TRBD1	CASSGQGGKTQYF	TGCGCCAGCAGTGGACAGGGCGGCAAGACCCAGTACTTC
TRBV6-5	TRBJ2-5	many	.	CASSYSIGVDEQYF	TGTGCCAGCAGTTACTCGATAGGTGTCGATGAGCAGTACTTC
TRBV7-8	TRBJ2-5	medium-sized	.	CASSLGTNNEQYF	TGTGCCAGCAGCTTAGGGACTAACAATGAGCAGTACTTC
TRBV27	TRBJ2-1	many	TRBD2	CASSFTSASYEQFF	TGTGCCAGCAGTTTCACTAGCGCGTCCTACGAGCAGTTCTTC
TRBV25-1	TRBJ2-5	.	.	CASSEELGRVQETQYF	TGTGCCAGCAGTGAAGAGTTGGGCAGGGTTCAAGAGACCCAGTACTTC
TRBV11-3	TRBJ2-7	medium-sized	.	CASSPRGSDYEQYF	TGTGCCAGCAGTCCCAGGGGCAGTGACTACGAGCAGTACTTC
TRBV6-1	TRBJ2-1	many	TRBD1	CASSGPGQGYYEQFF	TGTGCCAGCAGTGGACCGGGACAGGGATACTACGAGCAGTTCTTC
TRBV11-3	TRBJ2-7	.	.	CASSLDSPSEQYF	TGTGCCAGCAGCTTAGATTCCCCCAGCGAGCAGTACTTC
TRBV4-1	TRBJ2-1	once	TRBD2	CASSLPGGGETQFF	TGTGCCAGCAGCCTCCCTGGGGGGGGAGAGACCCAGTTCTTC
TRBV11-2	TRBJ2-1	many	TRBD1	CASSSGQVQETQFF	TGTGCCAGCAGCTCCGGACAGGTCCAAGAGACCCAGTTCTTC